The next 19 T cell receptor beta chains were all read from a single sample in a study of sequential checkpoint blockade in melanoma. Method: immunoSEQ multiplex PCR; TCRdb's copy keeps in-frame clones and lacks some. The sample includes roughly 10,000 clones, about 29% of them seen just once. Treatment meaning: randomized to nivolumab then ipilimumab (arm A) or the reverse (arm B). The sample here was tumor tissue (inferred from file names), taken from a patient given nivolumab and ipilimumab in sequence. The receptors were sampled from a human donor with melanoma.

The table lists this clone with a few counts. The chain combines TRBV6-8 with TRBJ1-5; D gene ambiguous. The CDR3 has 14 amino acids. V lost 6 bases to trimming and J lost 2 bases, with 11 bases between them. Germline V gene sequence: CDR1 MNHGY, CDR2 SAAAGT. In DNA form, the CDR3 reads TGTGCCAGCAGCTCCTCACGGGGCAATCAGCCCCAGCATTTT. Its translation: CASSSSRGNQPQHF.

This clone was counted only a few times. The chain combines TRBV5-1 with TRBJ1-1; 8 bases are a match to TRBD1. Trimming at V came to 3 bases and at J to 4 bases, leaving 11 bases not matched to a gene. The CDR3 length is 16 residues. Germline loops: CDR1 SGHRS, CDR2 YFSETQ. The CDR3 DNA reads as TGCGCCAGCAGCTCCCGCAGGCAGGGGGCAAGCACTGAAGCTTTCTTT. Protein: CASSSRRQGASTEAFF.

This clone has a handful of counts. V is TRBV30 and J is TRBJ1-3, with D uncertain. Deletions cut 0 bases from V and 2 bases from J, with 8 bases between. The CDR3 has 14 residues. Germline V gives CDR1 GTSNPN, CDR2 SVGIG (reference sequence). CDR3 region: CAWSVSGAGNTIYF. The DNA of the CDR3 is TGTGCCTGGAGTGTCTCGGGCGCTGGAAACACCATATATTTT.

The V gene is TRBV11-3, the J gene TRBJ2-1; 11 bases match TRBD2. V shed 5 bases and J 9 bases; nucleotides not matched to a gene: 6. Germline loops: CDR1 SGHNT, CDR2 YENEEA. The CDR3 totals 14 residues. DNA of the CDR3: TGTGCCAGCAGCCTTAGCGGGGGGGCCCCTGAGCAGTTCTTC. Protein sequence: CASSLSGGAPEQFF.

This clone was seen a few times. The CDR3: CATSTIVGTTGNEQFF. Here the CDR3 DNA reads TGTGCCACCAGCACCATAGTGGGGACTACAGGGAATGAGCAGTTCTTC. This chain uses TRBV15 with TRBJ2-1; D might be TRBD2 (7 bases). Deletions cut 4 bases from V and 7 bases from J, with 20 bases between. CDR3 length equals 16 residues. CDR1 is LNHNV, CDR2 YYDKDF, per germline (reference sequence). The complete variable domain, with remaining parts taken from reference TRBV15 and TRBJ2-1, reads DAMVIQNPRYQVTQFGKPVTLSCSQTLNHNVMYWYQQKSSQAPKLLFHYYDKDFNNEADTPDNFQSRRPNTSFCFLDIRSPGLGDTAMYLCATSTIVGTTGNEQFFGPGTRLTVL.

J is TRBJ2-1 and V is TRBV11-3; maybe TRBD1 (8 bases). The V end was cut by 3 bases, the J end by 5 bases, with 26 bases between. This CDR3 is built from 19 residues. Germline V gene sequence: CDR1 SGHNT, CDR2 YENEEA. The CDR3 DNA reads TGTGCCAGCAGCTTCCCCAGGGGGCAAGCGGGGATATACCACAATGAGCAGTTCTTC. It is translated as CASSFPRGQAGIYHNEQFF.

This clone was recorded a few times. The rearrangement links TRBV19 to TRBJ1-1; 8 nucleotides align to TRBD1. J was trimmed by 5 bases and V by 3 bases; bases with no gene match: 5. Per germline, CDR1 LNHDA and CDR2 SQIVND (reference sequence). This CDR3 is 14 amino acids long. The chain's CDR3 is CASSIDRGYTEAFF. The CDR3 bases are TGTGCCAGTAGTATCGACAGGGGATATACTGAAGCTTTCTTT.

The chain has TRBV4-1 and TRBJ2-5; 10 bases agree with TRBD1. The trim removed 4 bases at V and 5 bases at J, leaving 4 bases unmatched. The CDR3 length is 14 residues. Germline V gene data show CDR1 as MGHRA and CDR2 as YSYEKL. The chain's CDR3 is CASSRQGARETQYF. The CDR3, as DNA: TGCGCCAGCAGCCGACAGGGGGCGAGGGAGACCCAGTACTTC.

The chain joins TRBV6-8 to TRBJ2-7; 7 bases match TRBD1. The J segment lost 1 base and the V segment lost 6 bases, leaving 3 bases of the junction unmatched. In germline, CDR1 is MNHGY, CDR2 SAAAGT. The CDR3 consists of 13 residues. The CDR3 spells CASRRQGSYEQYF. The CDR3 DNA reads as TGTGCCAGCAGACGACAGGGATCCTACGAGCAGTACTTC.

This clone has more than one count but fewer than ten. CDR3 in DNA: TGTGCCAGTAGTCGCCGCCGAAATGAAAAACTGTTTTTT. Protein: CASSRRRNEKLFF. This rearrangement joins TRBV19 to TRBJ1-4, with no clear D. The CDR3 contains 13 residues. Between the trimmed V and J ends, which lost 5 bases and 5 bases, there was a span of 9 bases. Germline CDR1 LNHDA, CDR2 SQIVND (reference sequence).

In this sample, this clone turned up a few times. The chain employs TRBV9 and TRBJ2-7, with D possibly matching TRBD1 (5 bases). The germline V gene has CDR1 SGDLS and CDR2 YYNGEE. V dropped 0 bases and J dropped 6 bases, with 7 bases sitting between them. The CDR3 is made up of 12 amino acids. The CDR3 loop is CASSVEGSEQYF. DNA for the CDR3: TGTGCCAGCAGCGTAGAGGGGTCCGAGCAGTACTTC.

A few counts support this clone. This rearrangement joins TRBV9 to TRBJ1-1; tentatively, D is TRBD1 (5 bases). The V gene lost 3 bases and the J gene lost 10 bases, with 13 bases spanning the gap. This CDR3 is 12 amino acids long. Germline values: CDR1 SGDLS, CDR2 YYNGEE. The CDR3 protein is CASSEARDRAFF. CDR3 in DNA: TGTGCCAGCAGCGAGGCCAGGGATCGAGCTTTCTTT.

The chain has TRBV9 and TRBJ1-2; 7 nucleotides line up with TRBD1. Germline CDR1 SGDLS, CDR2 YYNGEE. V lost 4 bases, J lost 4 bases, and 10 bases stayed unmatched. This CDR3 is built from 15 residues. This CDR3 is CASSPQGGASYGYTF. CDR3 DNA sequence: TGTGCCAGCAGCCCCCAGGGGGGCGCCTCCTATGGCTACACCTTC.

The chain is built from TRBV29-1 and TRBJ1-3, with D maybe TRBD1 (5 bases). Germline V gene data show CDR1 as SQVTM and CDR2 as ANQGSEA. V was clipped by 6 bases and J by 3 bases, with 9 bases between them. The CDR3 is 12 amino acids. The CDR3 DNA reads as TGCAGCGTCCAGACAGATGGAAACACCATATATTTT. This codes for CSVQTDGNTIYF.

The rearrangement links TRBV19 to TRBJ2-3; TRBD1 agrees at 8 bases. The germline V gene encodes CDR1 LNHDA and CDR2 SQIVND (reference sequence). The V and J ends lost 4 bases and 5 bases, in that order; junction bases with no gene match: 8. The CDR3 loop spans 15 amino acids. The CDR3 DNA sequence: TGTGCCAGTAGTACAAGACAGGGGATGGAAGATACGCAGTATTTT. Its translation is CASSTRQGMEDTQYF.

This clone has only a few counts. The J gene is TRBJ2-7, the V gene TRBV11-3; 9 bases match TRBD2. V lost 1 base to trimming and J lost 2 bases; unmatched junction nucleotides: 3. The CDR3 is made up of 15 amino acids. Germline assignment: CDR1 SGHNT and CDR2 YENEEA. CDR3 residues: CASSLVGTSPYEQYF. In DNA, the CDR3 is TGTGCCAGCAGCTTAGTTGGGACTAGCCCCTACGAGCAGTACTTC.

In this sample, this clone turned up a few times. This chain joins TRBV11-3 and TRBJ2-7; 11 positions match TRBD2. The CDR3 is 15 residues long. The J segment lost 7 bases and the V segment lost 5 bases, leaving 10 bases of the junction unmatched. Germline assignment: CDR1 SGHNT and CDR2 YENEEA. The CDR3, as DNA: TGTGCCAGCAGCACCAATAGCGGGGGGGCCGGGGAGCAGTACTTC. It specifies CASSTNSGGAGEQYF.

This clone was recorded a few times. The rearrangement joins TRBV11-3 to TRBJ1-2, with D uncertain. Germline lookup yields CDR1 SGHNT and CDR2 YENEEA. V was clipped by 3 bases and J by 5 bases, with 13 bases between them. The CDR3 runs 14 residues. The DNA for the CDR3 is TGTGCCAGCAGCTTGACTGAGGATGGGTATGGCTACACCTTC. Its translation: CASSLTEDGYGYTF.

V gene TRBV4-1 combines with J gene TRBJ2-6, with D tentatively TRBD1 (6 bases). CDR1 and CDR2 (germline): MGHRA, YSYEKL. The CDR3 consists of 17 residues. V shed 1 base and J shed 7 bases, with 17 bases lying between them. CDR3 sequence reads: CASSQGNRVGYANVLTF. The CDR3 DNA reads as TGCGCCAGCAGCCAAGGGAACAGGGTTGGTTATGCCAACGTCCTGACTTTC.